A single sample gave rise to the 9 T cell receptor beta chains below, sequenced in a study of T cell repertoires in cytomegalovirus infection. Their specific antigens are unknown. TCRdb itself ran the reads through MiXCR, one entry per CDR3 protein. This table holds approximately 990,000 distinct CDR3 sequences, more than 25% found once. The sequencing here drew on cultured CD8+ T cells from PBMCs, taken from culture after CMV antigen stimulation. All receptors come from a human donor in good health (CMV status not recorded). Some clones in this sample may be carry-over from other donors' samples.

The chain recombines TRBV27 with TRBJ2-1, with D perhaps matching TRBD2 (6 bases). In germline, CDR1 is MNHEY, CDR2 SMNVEV (reference sequence). This CDR3 contains 15 residues. V dropped 4 bases and J dropped 0 bases, with 10 bases sitting between them. The CDR3 DNA sequence: TGTGCCAGCAGTTACGGGACTCCCTCCTACAATGAGCAGTTCTTC. It yields the protein CASSYGTPSYNEQFF.

Remarks on this clonotype: At one of its ends the junction is not consistent with the germline gene, which may arise from a read error. The chain links TRBV10-3 to TRBJ2-4; 8 nucleotides line up with TRBD2. In germline, CDR1 is ENHRY, CDR2 SYGVKD. The CDR3 consists of 16 residues. CDR3 in DNA: TGTGCCATTAGTGATTCGGGGGGGATAGCCAAAAACATTCAGTACTTC. Encoded protein: CAISDSGGIAKNIQYF.

There are a few counts of this clonotype. The gene calls are TRBV5-1 and TRBJ2-1; 8 bases are a match to TRBD1. CDR3 size: 16 residues. Germline V gene lookup returns CDR1 SGHRS and CDR2 YFSETQ. With 3 bases clipped from V and 2 bases from J, the junction kept 7 bases outside the gene matches. CDR3 sequence: CASSYPDREPYNEQFF. CDR3 sequence (DNA): TGCGCCAGCAGCTACCCGGACAGGGAACCCTACAATGAGCAGTTCTTC.

The rearrangement joins TRBV14 to TRBJ2-4; no reliable D call. V lost 5 bases and J 1 base, leaving 15 bases between the germline ends. This CDR3 comprises 16 residues. Germline values: CDR1 SGHDN, CDR2 FVKESK. CDR3 in DNA: TGTGCCAGCAGCTCCCTAATACCTACGGCCAAAAACATTCAGTACTTC. It codes for CASSSLIPTAKNIQYF.

This clonotype showed up just a few times. The rearrangement joins TRBV20-1 to TRBJ2-7; TRBD1 agrees at 11 bases. The V and J ends lost 2 bases and 3 bases, in that order; junction bases with no gene match: 12. The length of the CDR3 is 17 residues. Germline V gene lookup returns CDR1 DFQATT and CDR2 SNEGSKA (reference sequence). CDR3 region: CSARLITGTGGFYEQYV. CDR3 DNA sequence: TGCAGTGCTAGACTCATAACCGGGACAGGGGGGTTCTACGAGCAGTACGTC.

This clonotype has ten or more counts. The chain links TRBV6-1 to TRBJ2-7; possible D gene TRBD2, 6 bases. The CDR3 has 14 amino acids. V gave up 11 bases and J gave up 0 bases, with 17 bases separating them. The V gene's germline CDR1 is MNHNS and CDR2 SASEGT. CDR3 nucleotides: TGTGCCGCGGATCGGGAGACCTACTCCTACGAGCAGTACTTC. Its translation is CAADRETYSYEQYF.

This clonotype was seen only a few times. This chain uses TRBV6-2 or TRBV6-3 with TRBJ1-6; 10 nucleotides align to TRBD1. This CDR3 is built from 17 residues. CDR1 is MNHEY and CDR2 is SVGEGT in the germline V gene. Germline trimming cut 4 bases from V and 5 bases from J; bases unmatched to any gene: 8. In DNA form, the CDR3 reads TGTGCCAGCAGTTGGACCGGGACAGGGGAAGATAATTCACCCCTCCACTTT. The encoded protein is CASSWTGTGEDNSPLHF.

This clonotype was counted once. The chain couples TRBV29-1 to TRBJ1-2; D possibly corresponds to TRBD1 (5 bases). There are 17 residues in the CDR3. The germline V gene has CDR1 SQVTM and CDR2 ANQGSEA. V was cut by 0 bases and J by 0 bases, with 17 bases left in between. CDR3 protein: CSVEDRLVGVSNYGYTF. DNA for the CDR3: TGCAGCGTTGAAGACCGCCTCGTAGGGGTTTCTAACTATGGCTACACCTTC.

The sample holds many counts of this clonotype. V and J are TRBV12-3 or TRBV12-4 and TRBJ1-1; 9 bases agree with TRBD1. This CDR3 comprises 19 residues. With V trimmed by 1 base and J by 0 bases, 12 bases remained unmatched. CDR3 region: CASSLGGRTGGDVNTEAFF. The CDR3, as DNA: TGTGCCAGCAGTTTAGGGGGGCGTACAGGGGGCGACGTGAACACTGAAGCTTTCTTT.